This TCR beta chain was sequenced in a study of shared clonotypes between healthy human individuals (dated by TCRdb to 2020 to 2022). In terms of the full investigation: The cohort included three men and two women between 18 and 49 years of age. For each donor, CD4 naive and CD4 memory were each run on three plates, CD8 naive on two plates, and CD8 memory on one plate. To estimate repertoire size and how much clonotype sharing occurs between individuals, the study deeply sequenced the blood TCR repertoires of a handful of healthy adults. Libraries were prepared and TCR repertoires were sequenced by different laboratories using diverse techniques, in order to increase sequencing depth and limit assay-specific biases. Per donor, leukapheresis produced somewhere between about 0.9 and 9.5 billion PBMCs.

This clone occurred once. What this receptor recognizes is not known. No base quality information exists; no much larger clone differs at one position. TCR CDR3 regions were amplified from genomic DNA by multiplex PCR using the deep immunoSEQ assay. Genomic DNA extracted from each cell subset was distributed evenly over all wells of several immunoSEQ 96-well plates, and each plate served as one replicate. For sorted subsets, each replicate PCR was loaded with approximately 190 ng genomic DNA, equivalent to approximately 33,000 T cell genomes. Purified libraries were quantified with a Qubit 3.0 fluorometer, sized on a Bioanalyzer 2100, and re-quantified with the KAPA Library Quantification kit. A separate single-read 150-cycle Illumina NextSeq 550 flow cell was used to sequence each immunoSEQ 96-well plate. Processing in the source paper ran as follows. The immunoSEQ output contained only junctional sequences without quality scores, so filtering could not match that applied to full-length reads. Sequences were annotated with PyIR, a Python wrapper for IgBLAST v1.9, and V/J genes and CDR3 were assigned using IMGT germline references. Reads with weak V/J assignments (E-value above 1e-6), missing CDR3, stop codons, out-of-frame junctions, or ambiguous translated residues were removed. V3J clonotypes were defined by identical inferred V gene, J gene, and CDR3 amino acid sequence. Percentage overlap between repertoires was calculated by dividing the number of shared unique clonotypes by the size of the smaller repertoire. RTK rarefaction, the Chao1 estimator, and Recon v2.1 estimates of unobserved clonotypes were used to assess repertoire richness. OLGA was used to compute generation probabilities for all TCRbeta clonotypes that the gDNA method yielded from a few donors. This is the immuneACCESS table as TCRdb keeps it, with only in-frame sequences that have V and J called. A part of the clones is gone; compared with another copy, unresolved V genes explain less than half, and the rest is unexplained. V, J and clone size were drawn from that table, and D and trimming were deduced from the DNA. The sample table records some 1.5 million clones; about 98% of these occur just once. Of the sample, 0.4% to 0.55% is held by the ten largest clones.

Summary of the overall study and its limitations: Because the study included a small number of donors, the genetic and exposure-history diversity represented was limited. Across a handful of donors, approximately 5% of naive CD4, around 3.3% of naive CD8, around 2.1% of memory CD4, and roughly 0.4% of memory CD8 clonotypes were shared. Compared with non-shared clonotypes, clonotypes shared by all four sorted-subset donors had higher generation probabilities. Rarefaction of sorted-subset datasets indicated incomplete sequencing despite the large sequencing depth. Larger estimated clonotype richness was generally found for naive subsets than for memory subsets. Only blood was sampled, and tissue TCR repertoires likely differ from those in blood. Based on pairwise subsampling, the degree of clonotype sharing among donors was expected to be affected by sequencing depth.

Healthy HIV-negative adults with no recently reported acute infections or vaccinations were included as donors. Every donor was a Caucasian adult residing in Nashville, Tennessee, USA. Magnetic negative selection was used to enrich CD4+ T cells, after which naive cells were positively selected on CD45RA and the negative fraction became the memory subset. Blood was collected by leukapheresis, and PBMCs were isolated by Ficoll-Histopaque density gradient centrifugation and then cryopreserved in liquid nitrogen vapor phase. Purity and quantity of every magnetically sorted T cell population were checked by analytical flow cytometry. Genomic DNA was isolated from each sorted fraction and quantified by UV absorbance on a Nanodrop 2000c. From the germline V gene, CDR1 is SGHTA and CDR2 is FQGNSA. Reading from cysteine to phenylalanine, the CDR3 counts 17 amino acids. The entry retains the CDR3 DNA only, 51 bases that are in frame from base 1. V and J are truncated by 5 bases and 3 bases respectively, leaving an intervening sequence of 21 bases.

Sequences were obtained from naive CD4+ T cells sorted from blood. Read against the paper, the sample's cell subset or site label means: CD45RA+ positively selected. The sequence came from a man aged 25 to 45 in good health. The V gene is TRBV7-2 and the J gene is TRBJ2-3, with TRBD2 perhaps the D gene, on 5 matching bases. The DNA sequence is given as TGTGCCAGCAGCGCCGTGGGTCCCGGGGTTGCGACAGATACGCAGTATTTT. This yields the protein CASSAVGPGVATDTQYF.